The rows below give T cell receptor beta chains drawn from one sample of a study of T cell responses to AZD1222 COVID-19 vaccine. The assay was immunoSEQ multiplex PCR, and TCRdb's table has in-frame clones only and misses some. This sample yields tens of thousands of clones, of which over 80% are seen a single time; roughly 4.5% belongs to the top ten. The source material was peripheral blood, sampled on day 0 of MenACWY control vaccination. These receptor sequences come from an adult in good health. Both conserved end residues are part of each CDR3. D genes are given only for firm matches. Only part of the rows carry a size: once, few, many, or a class if the clone is expanded.

TRBV5-6	TRBJ2-7	.	.	TGTGCCAGCAGCTTGGCCCCGGGGGAGACCTACGAGCAGTACTTC	CASSLAPGETYEQYF
TRBV30	TRBJ2-2	.	.	TGTGCCTGGAGGGTCTTGGAGGCCGGGGAGCTGTTTTTT	CAWRVLEAGELFF
TRBV19	TRBJ1-5	.	TRBD1	TGTGCCAGTAGCCCCCGGGACAGGGGGATGCCCCAGCATTTT	CASSPRDRGMPQHF
TRBV27	TRBJ2-2	.	.	TGTGCCAGCACATTATGGGGGACTGCCAAAGGGGAGCTGTTTTTT	CASTLWGTAKGELFF
TRBV6-5	TRBJ2-1	.	.	TGTGCCAGCAGTTACTCGCGGAGCTCCTACAATGAGCAGTTCTTC	CASSYSRSSYNEQFF
TRBV30	TRBJ1-2	.	.	TGTGCCTGGAGTGTACGGGCAGGGGTTAACTATGGCTACACCTTC	CAWSVRAGVNYGYTF
TRBV30	TRBJ1-5	.	TRBD1	TGTGCCTGGAGTGTACAATGGACAGGGGTTGGTCAGCCCCAGCATTTT	CAWSVQWTGVGQPQHF
TRBV6-5	TRBJ1-2	once	.	TGTGCCAGCAGCTTACGGGAGAACTATGGCTACACCTTC	CASSLRENYGYTF
TRBV7-9	TRBJ2-1	.	TRBD2	TGTGCCAGCAGCTTAGACGCGGGAGGGCCTAATGAGCAGTTCTTC	CASSLDAGGPNEQFF
TRBV7-2	TRBJ2-4	once	.	TGTGCCAGCAGCTTGACCGGGCCTACGAACATTCAGTACTTC	CASSLTGPTNIQYF
TRBV6-5	TRBJ1-2	.	TRBD1	TGTGCCAGCAGGATCGCGGGACAGGGGCAGGGCTACACCTTC	CASRIAGQGQGYTF
TRBV29-1	TRBJ2-1	.	.	TGCAGCGTAGCGGCCCCAGAGTACAATGAGCAGTTCTTC	CSVAAPEYNEQFF
TRBV10-1	TRBJ2-1	.	.	TGCGCCAGCAGTCAGCTAGACGACAATGAGCAGTTCTTC	CASSQLDDNEQFF
TRBV6-5	TRBJ1-4	.	.	TGTGCCAGCGGTCGAACTAATGAAAAACTGTTTTTT	CASGRTNEKLFF
TRBV19	TRBJ2-1	.	TRBD2	TGTGCCAGTAGTATCAAGGCTAGCGGGAGTCGGTACAATGAGCAGTTCTTC	CASSIKASGSRYNEQFF
TRBV7-9	TRBJ1-1	.	.	TGTGCCAGCAGCCCGTTCCCGGAGGCAATGAGGGAAGCTTTCTTT	CASSPFPEAMREAFF
TRBV2	TRBJ2-3	.	.	TGTGCCAGCAGCGGAGCACGGGCCCGGGGAAGGAGCACAGATACGCAGTATTTT	CASSGARARGRSTDTQYF